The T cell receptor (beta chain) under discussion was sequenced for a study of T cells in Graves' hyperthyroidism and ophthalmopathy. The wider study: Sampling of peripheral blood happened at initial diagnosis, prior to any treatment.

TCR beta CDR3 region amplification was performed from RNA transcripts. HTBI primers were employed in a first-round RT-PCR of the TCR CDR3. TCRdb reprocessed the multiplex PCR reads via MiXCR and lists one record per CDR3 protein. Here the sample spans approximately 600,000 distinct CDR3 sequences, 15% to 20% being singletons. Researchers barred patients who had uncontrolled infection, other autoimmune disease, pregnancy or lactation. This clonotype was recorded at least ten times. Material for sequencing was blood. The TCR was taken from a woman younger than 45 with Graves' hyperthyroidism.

CDR3 in DNA: TGTGCCAGCAGTTCCCAGGGTAACACCGGGGAGCTGTTTTTT. Translated, it gives CASSSQGNTGELFF. The chain joins TRBV12-3 or TRBV12-4 to TRBJ2-2; tentative D call: TRBD1 (5 bases). V lost 4 bases and J lost 2, with 8 bases in between. This CDR3 is built from 14 residues.